This TCR beta chain was recorded in a study of blood T cell repertoires in COVID-19 (dated by TCRdb to the early 2020s). Study-wide context: The collaborator samples originated in the United States, Italy and Spain and spanned the acute and convalescent phases of COVID-19. Where available, HLA class I and class II types were obtained from metadata supplied by the sample provider rather than from assay-based typing. The prospective study material was composed of cDNA or gDNA derived from T cells, B-cell-depleted T cells, or PBMCs. Subjects who had been exposed to COVID-19, were actively infected with it, or had recovered from it provided the deeply sampled blood TCRbeta repertoires that made up the dataset. The samples were drawn from two sources: the first 160 participants of the ongoing ImmuneRACE study, and 1,254 subjects contributed by 6 global collaborators. A freely available public database, intended as a resource for researchers studying the immune response to SARS-CoV-2, is where the repertoires were released. A de-identified subject ID, COVID-19 status, age in years and sex were almost always included in the sample metadata. Findings and caveats that apply to the study as a whole: How much clinical and demographic metadata was included differed by source and by participant, and the metadata was provided uncurated.

Inclusive of the bounding cysteine and phenylalanine, the CDR3 is 14 residues long. Only CDR3 DNA remains: 42 bases, in frame from the first base. Reading the germline V gene (reference sequence) gives CDR1 MNHEY and CDR2 SMNVEV. Trimming removed 6 bases from V and 6 bases from J; the gene matches leave 6 bases unexplained. Whole blood was collected in K2EDTA tubes by collaborating institutions according to the institutions' own protocols. For TCRbeta analysis, collaborators shipped samples as frozen whole blood, isolated PBMCs, or DNA extracted from either of those sample types. As to this clone: The specificity of this receptor is unknown. Base-call qualities are not available, and no considerably larger clone is one nucleotide away.

TCRbeta CDR3 regions were amplified from genomic DNA using the immunoSEQ Assay, a bias-controlled multiplex PCR. The authors processed their data as follows. The number of nucleated cells in each sample was estimated from the amplification of reference gene primers within the assay. To quantify the absolute abundance of each unique TCRbeta CDR3 rearrangement, sequence reads were collapsed and filtered. For each sample, productive Simpson clonality was calculated as the square root of Simpson's diversity index over productive rearrangements. TCRdb obtained this table from immuneACCESS and retained in-frame rearrangements with V and J assigned. These tables miss some clones; where compared with another copy, unresolved V genes account for less than half of the shortfall, and the remainder is unexplained. Clone size and the V and J calls come from that table; the DNA yielded D and trimming. The sample table shows under 40,000 clones, and more than 75% are seen once. The ten largest clones represent about 14% of the sample.

This TCR was recovered from a man aged 45-65 years with active or convalescent COVID-19. This receptor chain uses TRBV27 and TRBJ2-3; 10 bases in the junction line up with TRBD2. The sequenced sample was peripheral blood. Here is the DNA: TGTGCCAGCAGCCCGGGGACTAGCGCTGATACGCAGTATTTT. Its coded protein is CASSPGTSADTQYF.